Listed below are T cell receptor beta chains from one sample, sequenced in a study of CXCR3-negative and CXCR3-positive naive CD8 T cells. Each CDR3 protein gets one entry in TCRdb, which reprocessed the 5' RACE reads and gives no DNA. This sample's table reports fewer than 90,000 distinct CDR3 sequences. Material: naive CXCR3+ CD8+ T cells from blood. The receptor source for this set is a human donor in good health. Some clones in this sample may be carry-over from other donors' samples. CDR3s include the opening cysteine and the closing phenylalanine or tryptophan. Fields, in order: J gene, V gene, CDR3 protein.

J gene: TRBJ2-5; V gene: TRBV13; CDR3 protein: CASSSDRYGETQYF
J gene: TRBJ2-3; V gene: TRBV7-9; CDR3 protein: CASSFQRGNTDTQYF
J gene: TRBJ2-7; V gene: TRBV7-9; CDR3 protein: CAVPGLPSYEQYF
J gene: TRBJ2-3; V gene: TRBV15; CDR3 protein: CATSRAERTTDTQYF
J gene: TRBJ1-1; V gene: TRBV6-2/TRBV6-3; CDR3 protein: CASRRQGLNTEAFF
J gene: TRBJ1-5; V gene: TRBV7-2; CDR3 protein: CASSPRPGRIGQPQHF
J gene: TRBJ2-3; V gene: TRBV20-1; CDR3 protein: CSARVLRSSIDTQYF
J gene: TRBJ1-1; V gene: TRBV28; CDR3 protein: CASSSGGGAFF
J gene: TRBJ1-1; V gene: TRBV9; CDR3 protein: CASSVGGSLNTEAFF
J gene: TRBJ2-1; V gene: TRBV18; CDR3 protein: CASSLKRAAGPYNEQFF
J gene: TRBJ1-1; V gene: TRBV6-5; CDR3 protein: CASSSRQGTDTEAFF
J gene: TRBJ2-7; V gene: TRBV28; CDR3 protein: CASSLRNEQYF
J gene: TRBJ2-3; V gene: TRBV20-1; CDR3 protein: CSARDYRGGSTDTQYF
J gene: TRBJ1-5; V gene: TRBV20-1; CDR3 protein: CSALGRGGDQPQHF
J gene: TRBJ2-5; V gene: TRBV27; CDR3 protein: CASSLNRGGETQYF
J gene: TRBJ2-7; V gene: TRBV5-5; CDR3 protein: CASSQMDSYSIYEQYF
J gene: TRBJ1-2; V gene: TRBV15; CDR3 protein: CATSRPGENYGYTF
J gene: TRBJ2-1; V gene: TRBV6-2/TRBV6-3; CDR3 protein: CASSFPREINEQFF
J gene: TRBJ2-3; V gene: TRBV14; CDR3 protein: CASSQEWRTDTQYF
J gene: TRBJ2-4; V gene: TRBV28; CDR3 protein: CASTGEAKNIQYF
J gene: TRBJ2-1; V gene: TRBV28; CDR3 protein: CAVRTSGSEQFF
J gene: TRBJ1-1; V gene: TRBV5-1; CDR3 protein: CASSWGTGLGTEAFF
J gene: TRBJ2-1; V gene: TRBV5-1; CDR3 protein: CASSSAGEFGVSYNEQFF
J gene: TRBJ1-1; V gene: TRBV25-1; CDR3 protein: CASSEYQGVNEAFF
J gene: TRBJ1-1; V gene: TRBV7-9; CDR3 protein: CASRNRGAAEAFF
J gene: TRBJ2-3; V gene: TRBV20-1; CDR3 protein: CSASGIMASTDTQYF
J gene: TRBJ2-7; V gene: TRBV29-1; CDR3 protein: CSVDGLAAGKIYEQYF
J gene: TRBJ2-3; V gene: TRBV19; CDR3 protein: CASSIAPGGPDTQYF
J gene: TRBJ2-7; V gene: TRBV7-9; CDR3 protein: CASTNRPSERSSSYEQYF
J gene: TRBJ2-1; V gene: TRBV7-9; CDR3 protein: CASSPRRLPDNEQFF
J gene: TRBJ2-6; V gene: TRBV29-1; CDR3 protein: CSVVTGANVLTF
J gene: TRBJ2-2; V gene: TRBV10-3; CDR3 protein: CAISERGRTLYTGELFF
J gene: TRBJ2-1; V gene: TRBV14; CDR3 protein: CASSQAGSFHEQFF
J gene: TRBJ2-5; V gene: TRBV28; CDR3 protein: CATGTSGIWTQYF
J gene: TRBJ2-1; V gene: TRBV13; CDR3 protein: CASSLGRRISYNEQFF
J gene: TRBJ2-7; V gene: TRBV5-1; CDR3 protein: CASSPPGGSYEQYF
J gene: TRBJ2-7; V gene: TRBV29-1; CDR3 protein: CSVEAGYEQYF
J gene: TRBJ2-7; V gene: TRBV29-1; CDR3 protein: CSVGGGRSYEQYF
J gene: TRBJ1-2; V gene: TRBV15; CDR3 protein: CATSRDRADGYTF
J gene: TRBJ1-1; V gene: TRBV27; CDR3 protein: CASSPSRGRTEAFF
J gene: TRBJ2-7; V gene: TRBV12-3/TRBV12-4; CDR3 protein: CASSLGGFSYEQYF
J gene: TRBJ2-5; V gene: TRBV5-6; CDR3 protein: CASSSLGDRQETQYF
J gene: TRBJ2-1; V gene: TRBV5-1; CDR3 protein: CASSLALGVSYNEQFF
J gene: TRBJ1-2; V gene: TRBV2; CDR3 protein: CASSDPRQVDLNGYTF
J gene: TRBJ2-5; V gene: TRBV7-2; CDR3 protein: CASSFTSGRGQETQYF
J gene: TRBJ2-7; V gene: TRBV28; CDR3 protein: CASSNRYEQYF
J gene: TRBJ1-4; V gene: TRBV2; CDR3 protein: CAGEDRGKNEKLFF
J gene: TRBJ2-1; V gene: TRBV7-9; CDR3 protein: CASSHPLAGGYLAYNEQFF
J gene: TRBJ1-1; V gene: TRBV15; CDR3 protein: CATRPGLPEAFF
J gene: TRBJ1-2; V gene: TRBV29-1; CDR3 protein: CSVRESYGYTF
J gene: TRBJ2-2; V gene: TRBV14; CDR3 protein: CASSRHTGELFF